The 20 T cell receptor beta chains presented below share a single source sample, sequenced in a study of T cells in Graves' hyperthyroidism and ophthalmopathy. Researchers took RNA transcripts and amplified the TCR beta CDR3 regions from them. TCR CDR3 regions were first amplified by RT-PCR with HTBI primers. Each CDR3 protein gets one entry after TCRdb re-called the multiplex PCR reads with MiXCR. The sample lists hundreds of thousands of distinct CDR3 sequences, more than 11% occurring once. Sequenced: blood. These receptors were collected from a woman in her 30s with Graves' hyperthyroidism that later progressed to Graves' ophthalmopathy.

This clonotype appeared many times. The V call is TRBV27, the J call TRBJ1-1; D remains unclear. The ends were cut back, 5 bases at V and 5 bases at J, with 18 bases in the middle. CDR1 and CDR2 (germline): MNHEY, SMNVEV (reference sequence). This CDR3 has 15 residues. The DNA for the CDR3 is TGTGCCAGCAGTGACGACCGGACGGTGGGAACTGAAGCTTTCTTT. This sequence encodes CASSDDRTVGTEAFF.

This clonotype was detected only a few times. The chain links TRBV9 to TRBJ2-2; 11 bases align to TRBD2. Germline lookup yields CDR1 SGDLS and CDR2 YYNGEE. With V trimmed by 6 bases and J by 1 base, 2 bases remained unmatched. The length of the CDR3 is 15 residues. The CDR3: CASNLAGGNTGELFF. The CDR3 DNA follows: TGTGCCAGCAACCTAGCGGGAGGGAACACCGGGGAGCTGTTTTTT.

The table lists this clonotype with many counts. This chain joins TRBV7-3 and TRBJ2-3; D is unclear. Germline CDR1 and CDR2: SGHTA and FQGTGA. The V gene lost 2 bases and the J gene lost 0 bases, with 9 bases spanning the gap. The CDR3 has 15 amino acids. CDR3 sequence: CASSLLAVSTDTQYF. The CDR3 DNA reads TGTGCCAGCAGCTTATTGGCAGTAAGCACAGATACGCAGTATTTT.

In this sample, this clonotype turned up a few times. V gene TRBV7-9 combines with J gene TRBJ2-3; 8 nucleotides align to TRBD2. In germline, CDR1 is SEHNR, CDR2 FQNEAQ (reference sequence). V trimming: 5 bases; J trimming: 6 bases; junction bases outside the gene matches: 13. The CDR3 runs to 16 residues. The CDR3 DNA reads TGTGCCAGCAGCCCGCCGGGCGGGAGGTTTTCGGATACGCAGTATTTT. This sequence encodes CASSPPGGRFSDTQYF.

This clonotype was seen repeatedly, ten times or more. The genes are TRBV30 and TRBJ1-6; weak D call: TRBD1 (6 bases). This CDR3 contains 15 residues. V shed 4 bases and J shed 6 bases, with 16 bases lying between them. Per germline, CDR1 GTSNPN and CDR2 SVGIG (reference sequence). CDR3 coding DNA: TGTGCCTGGAATAACAGGGTCGGTGGTAATTCACCCCTCCACTTT. Translating it yields CAWNNRVGGNSPLHF.

This chain uses TRBV5-6 with TRBJ1-1; 7 bases line up with TRBD1. CDR1 SGHDT and CDR2 YYEEEE come from the germline V gene. V was clipped by 4 bases and J by 1 base; unmatched bases: 7. This CDR3 has 15 residues. The CDR3 DNA reads TGTGCCAGCAGCATGTTGGACAGGCCGAACACTGAAGCTTTCTTT. Its protein product is CASSMLDRPNTEAFF. Filled out from reference TRBV5-6 and TRBJ1-1, the complete variable domain reads DAGVTQSPTHLIKTRGQQVTLRCSPKSGHDTVSWYQQALGQGPQFIFQYYEEEERQRGNFPDRFSGHQFPNYSSELNVNALLLGDSALYLCASSMLDRPNTEAFFGQGTRLTVV.

The V gene is TRBV19, the J gene TRBJ2-1, with TRBD2 identical over 10 bases. CDR3 length: 14 residues. Losses at the gene ends were 6 bases for V and 7 bases for J; bases not matched to a gene: 6. Looked up from germline, CDR1 is LNHDA and CDR2 is SQIVND (reference sequence). CDR3 region: CASRISGRLNEQFF. The CDR3 nucleotides are TGTGCCAGTAGAATTAGCGGGAGGTTGAATGAGCAGTTCTTC. The full variable domain, its missing parts supplied by reference TRBV19 and TRBJ2-1, is DGGITQSPKYLFRKEGQNVTLSCEQNLNHDAMYWYRQDPGQGLRLIYYSQIVNDFQKGDIAEGYSVSREKKESFPLTVTSAQKNPTAFYLCASRISGRLNEQFFGPGTRLTVL.

In its sample, this clonotype was seen many times. The chain couples TRBV5-1 to TRBJ1-4; D call uncertain. This CDR3 spans 15 amino acids. The germline gives CDR1 SGHRS, CDR2 YFSETQ. V gave up 4 bases and J gave up 0 bases, with 10 bases separating them. CDR3 coding DNA: TGCGCCAGCAGCCAGTGGATCGCAACTAATGAAAAACTGTTTTTT. Protein: CASSQWIATNEKLFF.

This rearrangement joins TRBV6-6 to TRBJ2-1; D is unresolved. The V end lost 0 bases, the J end lost 7 bases, and 13 bases lay between the germline ends. The germline V gene has CDR1 MNHNY and CDR2 SVGAGI (reference sequence). The CDR3 runs 15 residues. The CDR3: CASSYSMGLGNEQFF. In DNA form, the CDR3 reads TGTGCCAGCAGTTACTCGATGGGCCTAGGGAATGAGCAGTTCTTC.

This clonotype occurred many times. V and J are TRBV29-1 and TRBJ2-3; possible D gene TRBD2, 5 bases. In germline, CDR1 is SQVTM, CDR2 ANQGSEA. Trimming left V 4 bases short and J 2 bases short, with 7 bases between. The CDR3 totals 12 residues. This chain's CDR3 is CSVVALTDTQYF. In DNA form, the CDR3 reads TGCAGCGTTGTAGCGCTCACAGATACGCAGTATTTT.

This clonotype was seen ten or more times. The rearrangement links TRBV27 to TRBJ2-7, with TRBD2 matching over 8 bases. The CDR3 has 12 amino acids. The trim removed 7 bases at V and 7 bases at J, leaving 6 bases unmatched. Per the germline V gene, CDR1 is MNHEY and CDR2 is SMNVEV (reference sequence). CDR3 in amino acids: CASKAGAAEQYF. The CDR3 DNA follows: TGTGCCAGCAAAGCGGGAGCGGCGGAGCAGTACTTC.

This clonotype has a count of ten or more. V is TRBV6-1 and J is TRBJ1-4; D call uncertain. Germline V CDR1 and CDR2: MNHNS, SASEGT. The CDR3 extends over 17 amino acids. V dropped 4 bases and J dropped 8 bases, with 23 bases sitting between them. CDR3: CASSVQRAAALGEKLFF. The CDR3 nucleotides read TGTGCCAGCAGTGTTCAAAGGGCCGCCGCCCTCGGGGAAAAACTGTTTTTT.

In this sample, this clonotype turned up many times. The rearrangement links TRBV6-1 to TRBJ2-7, with TRBD2 matching 10 bases. The CDR3 covers 15 residues. Germline V gene sequence: CDR1 MNHNS, CDR2 SASEGT. V lost 6 bases to trimming and J lost 0 bases; unmatched junction nucleotides: 5. CDR3 DNA: TGTGCCAGCAGGGTTTTAGCGGGAGGCTCCTACGAGCAGTACTTC. Its protein is CASRVLAGGSYEQYF.

J is TRBJ2-4 and V is TRBV19; D might be TRBD1 (6 bases). Per the germline V gene, CDR1 is LNHDA and CDR2 is SQIVND (reference sequence). V lost 3 bases and J lost 0, with 12 bases in between. The CDR3 extends over 16 amino acids. The CDR3 region has the DNA TGTGCCAGTAGTATTGGTCCGGACAGAGCCAAAAACATTCAGTACTTC. Amino acid sequence: CASSIGPDRAKNIQYF.

This clonotype was counted ten times or more. The chain links TRBV20-1 to TRBJ1-1, with D unresolved. The germline gives CDR1 DFQATT, CDR2 SNEGSKA (reference sequence). Trimming took 6 bases from V and 0 from J, leaving 14 bases between them. The CDR3 runs 14 residues. This chain's CDR3 is CSAPGPRLNTEAFF. The CDR3 coding sequence is TGCAGTGCCCCCGGCCCCAGGTTGAACACTGAAGCTTTCTTT.

This chain links TRBV19 with TRBJ1-2; D is perhaps TRBD1 (5 bases). V was trimmed by 5 bases and J by 3 bases, leaving 19 bases between them. This CDR3 is 16 amino acids long. CDR1 LNHDA and CDR2 SQIVND come from the germline V gene (reference sequence). DNA of the CDR3: TGTGCCAGTAGTCCAGCCGGGACCCGGCGGGACTATGGCTACACCTTC. As protein: CASSPAGTRRDYGYTF.

This clonotype was counted at least ten times. The chain employs TRBV20-1 and TRBJ1-2, with D uncertain. The germline V gene encodes CDR1 DFQATT and CDR2 SNEGSKA (reference sequence). This CDR3 has 12 residues. Trimming took 1 base from V and 5 from J, leaving 8 bases between them. The CDR3 here is CSARVAEYGYTF. CDR3 in DNA: TGCAGTGCTAGAGTGGCGGAATATGGCTACACCTTC.

The J gene is TRBJ2-5, the V gene TRBV14; a possible D gene is TRBD1 (6 bases). Germline V gene lookup returns CDR1 SGHDN and CDR2 FVKESK. The CDR3 loop spans 15 amino acids. The V gene lost 1 base and the J gene lost 4 bases, with 13 bases spanning the gap. Here the CDR3 reads CASSQVHREGETQYF. In DNA, the CDR3 is TGTGCCAGCAGCCAAGTCCACAGGGAAGGAGAGACCCAGTACTTC.

This clonotype was seen more than once but under ten times. The rearrangement joins TRBV7-3 to TRBJ2-5, with 7 positions matching TRBD1. The CDR3 is 17 residues long. Germline V gives CDR1 SGHTA, CDR2 FQGTGA. After removal of 0 bases from V and 4 bases from J, the junction contained 11 bases not matched to a gene. For the CDR3, the DNA is TGTGCCAGCAGCTTAACGGGTTTCGACAGGGCCGTAGAGACCCAGTACTTC. It encodes CASSLTGFDRAVETQYF.

This clonotype was detected ten times or more. The gene calls are TRBV27 and TRBJ1-1; D uncertain. This CDR3 is built from 14 residues. V was shortened by 6 bases and J by 1 base, with 12 bases between the two germline ends. From germline, CDR1 is MNHEY and CDR2 SMNVEV (reference sequence). The DNA of the CDR3 is TGTGCCAGCAGCTCCCAGAGTACGAACACTGAAGCTTTCTTT. Amino acid sequence: CASSSQSTNTEAFF.